A single sample gave rise to the 9 T cell receptor beta chains below, sequenced in a study of T cell responses to AZD1222 COVID-19 vaccine. TCRdb's table, derived via immunoSEQ multiplex PCR, lists solely in-frame clones and lacks some. Among under 150,000 clones, about 93% were seen once, and the ten largest hold 0.75% to 0.95%. Sequenced here: peripheral blood, sampled on day 0 of AZD1222 vaccination. The receptors originated from an adult in good health.

The rearrangement uses TRBV7-8 and TRBJ1-3; 9 bases map to TRBD1. The CDR3 runs 15 residues. The V and J ends lost 5 bases and 4 bases, in that order; junction bases with no gene match: 6. The germline gives CDR1 SGHVS, CDR2 FQNEAQ. The DNA of the CDR3 is TGTGCCAGCAGCCCCGGACAGGGGAACGGAAACACCATATATTTT. Its protein product is CASSPGQGNGNTIYF.

V and J are TRBV6-5 and TRBJ1-3, with 8 bases that match TRBD1. The trim removed 7 bases at V and 7 bases at J, leaving 6 bases unmatched. Germline-derived CDR1 and CDR2 are MNHEY and SVGAGI. The CDR3 runs 13 residues. The CDR3 nucleotides read TGTGCCAGCAACCAGGGGGCGGGGAACACCATATATTTT. It specifies CASNQGAGNTIYF.

The genes are TRBV7-2 and TRBJ1-2; D is unclear. Trimming left V 2 bases short and J 13 bases short, with 17 bases between. The CDR3 contains 13 residues. CDR1 is SGHTA and CDR2 is FQGNSA in the germline V gene. CDR3 loop: CASSLNVLHVGTF. In DNA form, the CDR3 reads TGTGCCAGCAGCTTAAATGTCCTACACGTGGGCACCTTC.

This chain joins TRBV5-4 and TRBJ1-1, with D maybe TRBD1 (6 bases). This CDR3 comprises 14 residues. CDR1 and CDR2 (germline): SGHNT, YYREEE (reference sequence). The V end was cut by 2 bases, the J end by 7 bases, with 15 bases between. The CDR3 coding sequence is TGTGCCAGCAGCTTTGGCAGGGGATTTAGTGAAGCTTTCTTT. It is translated as CASSFGRGFSEAFF.

For the CDR3, the DNA is TGTGCCAGCTCCCCTTATACAGGGGGCGCGGGAAACACTGAAGCTTTCTTT. This translates into CASSPYTGGAGNTEAFF. V is TRBV18 and J is TRBJ1-1; 9 bases are shared with TRBD1. The CDR3 is made up of 17 amino acids. V shed 6 bases, J shed 2 bases, and the junction held 13 bases outside the gene matches. Germline lookup yields CDR1 KGHSH and CDR2 LQKENI.

The chain links TRBV4-1 to TRBJ1-5; D is unclear. The ends were cut back, 0 bases at V and 2 bases at J, with 14 bases in the middle. The CDR3 has 17 amino acids. Germline lookup yields CDR1 MGHRA and CDR2 YSYEKL. In DNA form, the CDR3 reads TGCGCCAGCAGCCAAGATTTAAGGTTGGCAGGCAATCAGCCCCAGCATTTT. Residues: CASSQDLRLAGNQPQHF.

This clone was counted once. The V gene is TRBV15, the J gene TRBJ1-1; no firm D call. Germline CDR1 reads LNHNV; CDR2 reads YYDKDF (reference sequence). The CDR3 sequence is 12 residues long. V lost 5 bases and J 6 bases, leaving 10 bases between the germline ends. In nucleotides, the CDR3 is TGTGCCACCAGCCGCCAGAGTTCTGAAGCTTTCTTT. This gives the protein CATSRQSSEAFF.

This clone has just one count. The V and J genes are TRBV7-8 and TRBJ1-1; the D gene is possibly TRBD1 (6 bases). The V gene lost 5 bases and the J gene lost 5 bases, with 21 bases spanning the gap. Per the germline V gene, CDR1 is SGHVS and CDR2 is FQNEAQ. The CDR3 covers 16 residues. The CDR3 DNA follows: TGTGCCAGCAGCCCACGCCGCAGACAGGTGGCAACTGAAGCTTTCTTT. Encoded protein: CASSPRRRQVATEAFF.

This clone has a single count. This sample also contains other DNA sequences that code for the same CDR3. The chain links TRBV18 to TRBJ1-3, with D tentatively TRBD1 (5 bases). The V and J ends lost 0 bases and 0 bases respectively, with 9 bases between them. Germline CDR1 KGHSH, CDR2 LQKENI. CDR3 length: 16 residues. CDR3 in DNA: TGTGCCAGCTCACCACCGGGGCAGAGCTCTGGAAACACCATATATTTT. Amino acid sequence: CASSPPGQSSGNTIYF.